This T cell receptor beta chain was sequenced during a study of blood T cell repertoires in COVID-19. Only in-frame clones appear in the TCRdb table, and some are missing; sequencing was by immunoSEQ multiplex PCR. Of some 290,000 clones in the sample, about 90% were seen once. The CDR3 runs to 11 residues. Between the trimmed V and J ends, which lost 4 bases and 16 bases, there was a span of 14 bases. Germline CDR1 LNHDA, CDR2 SQIVND (reference sequence). Seattle patient enrollment occurred during active infection, with longitudinal follow-up thereafter. The receptor was derived from a woman in her twenties or thirties with COVID-19, enrolled during active disease. Sample: peripheral blood. The chain couples TRBV19 to TRBJ1-5, with D maybe TRBD1 (6 bases). CDR3: CASSKDWDNHF. The CDR3 DNA is TGTGCCAGTAGTAAGGATTGGGACAACCATTTT.